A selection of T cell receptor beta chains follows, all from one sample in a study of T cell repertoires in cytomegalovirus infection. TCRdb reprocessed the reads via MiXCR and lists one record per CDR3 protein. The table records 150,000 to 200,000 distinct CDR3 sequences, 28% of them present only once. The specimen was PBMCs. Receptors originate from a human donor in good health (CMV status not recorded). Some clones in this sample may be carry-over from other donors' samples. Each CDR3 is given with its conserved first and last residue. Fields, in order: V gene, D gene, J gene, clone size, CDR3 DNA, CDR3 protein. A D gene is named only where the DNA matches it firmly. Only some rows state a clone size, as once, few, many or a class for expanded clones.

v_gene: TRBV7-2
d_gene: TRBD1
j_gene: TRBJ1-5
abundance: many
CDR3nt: TGTGCCAGCAGCCCCTACAGGGGGCATCAGCCCCAGCATTTT
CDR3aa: CASSPYRGHQPQHF

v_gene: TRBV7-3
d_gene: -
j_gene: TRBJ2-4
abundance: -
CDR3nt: TGTGCCAGCAGCTCCTCCCAAGGGCGGTACGACATTCAGTACTTC
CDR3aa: CASSSSQGRYDIQYF

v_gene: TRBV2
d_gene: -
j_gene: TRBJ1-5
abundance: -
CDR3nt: TGTGCCAGCACCCGAGACCTGAGCAATCAGCCCCAGCATTTT
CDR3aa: CASTRDLSNQPQHF

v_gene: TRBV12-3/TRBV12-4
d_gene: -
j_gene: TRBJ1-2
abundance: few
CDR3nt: TGTGCCAGCAGTTACAGCCACTCTTCAGATGGCTACACCTTC
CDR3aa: CASSYSHSSDGYTF

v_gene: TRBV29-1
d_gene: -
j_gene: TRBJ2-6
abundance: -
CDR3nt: TGCAGCGTTGCCCAGAGCTCTGGGGCCAACGTCCTGACTTTC
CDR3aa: CSVAQSSGANVLTF

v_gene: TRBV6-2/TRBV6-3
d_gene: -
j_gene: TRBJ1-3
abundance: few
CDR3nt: TGTGCCAGCAGCCCGCACCTTGGAAACACCATATATTTT
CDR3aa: CASSPHLGNTIYF

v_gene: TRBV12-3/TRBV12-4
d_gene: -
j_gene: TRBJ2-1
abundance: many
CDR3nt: TGTGCCAGCAGCCCTTCTGAGGATGAGCAGTTCTTC
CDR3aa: CASSPSEDEQFF

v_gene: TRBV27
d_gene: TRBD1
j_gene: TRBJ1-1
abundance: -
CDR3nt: TGTGCCAGCAGTTTGGTGGGACAGAAGAACACTGAAGCTTTCTTT
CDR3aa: CASSLVGQKNTEAFF

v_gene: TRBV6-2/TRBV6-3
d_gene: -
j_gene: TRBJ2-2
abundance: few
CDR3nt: TGTGCCAGCAGTTATAAGAGGGAGAGGAACGGGGAGCTGTTTTTT
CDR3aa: CASSYKRERNGELFF

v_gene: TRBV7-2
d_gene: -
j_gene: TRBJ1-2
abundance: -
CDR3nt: TGTGCCAGCACCCCAGGGTTCAATGGCTACACCTTC
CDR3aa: CASTPGFNGYTF

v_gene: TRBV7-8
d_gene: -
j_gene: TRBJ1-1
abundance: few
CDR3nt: TGTGCCAGCAGCTTAGTCGGGGGTCGTGAAGCTTTCTTT
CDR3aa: CASSLVGGREAFF

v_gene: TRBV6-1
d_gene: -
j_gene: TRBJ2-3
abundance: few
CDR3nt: TGTGCCAGCAGTGAATGGACTAGCACAGATACGCAGTATTTT
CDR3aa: CASSEWTSTDTQYF

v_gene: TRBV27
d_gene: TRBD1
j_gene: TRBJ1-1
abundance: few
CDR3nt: TGTGCCAGCAGTCCTACAGGGGGTATCACTGAAGCTTTCTTT
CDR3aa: CASSPTGGITEAFF

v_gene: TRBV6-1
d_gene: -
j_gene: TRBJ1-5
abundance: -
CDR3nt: TGTGCCAGCAGGGGACAAGGAAGTCAGCCCCAGCATTTT
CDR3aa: CASRGQGSQPQHF

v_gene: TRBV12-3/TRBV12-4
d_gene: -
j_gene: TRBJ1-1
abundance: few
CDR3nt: TGTGCCAGCAGTTTCAGCTATAATGAAGCTTTCTTT
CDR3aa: CASSFSYNEAFF

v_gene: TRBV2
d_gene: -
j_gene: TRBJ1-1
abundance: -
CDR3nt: TGTGCCAGCAGTCGAGACAGGTTTGAAGCTTTCTTT
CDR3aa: CASSRDRFEAFF

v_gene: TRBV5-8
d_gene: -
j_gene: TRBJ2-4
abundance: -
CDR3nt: TGTGCCAGCAGCCCTACCGACAGGTCCCTAGCCAAAAACATTCAGTACTTC
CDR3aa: CASSPTDRSLAKNIQYF